Below are 5 T cell receptor beta chains sequenced from a single sample in a study of blood T cells in healthy people across ages. Primers used in a second PCR of about 6 to 11 cycles were a sample-barcoded 5' primer and a J-beta primer mix. TCRdb fed the 5' RACE reads into MiXCR, producing one record per CDR3 protein. Here the sample spans roughly 700,000 distinct CDR3 sequences, around half being singletons. The sample taken for sequencing was blood. The source is a woman aged 55-69 years in good health.

This clonotype has only a few counts. The chain employs TRBV2 and TRBJ2-5; a possible D gene is TRBD2 (5 bases). Germline assignment: CDR1 SNHLY and CDR2 FYNNEI. The CDR3 loop spans 14 amino acids. V lost 8 bases to trimming and J lost 4 bases, with 17 bases between them. In nucleotides, the CDR3 is TGTGCCAGCGCACGGGATTGGGCTTCAGAGACCCAGTACTTC. It specifies CASARDWASETQYF.

This clonotype was seen once. This chain uses TRBV6-6 with TRBJ2-1, with TRBD2 identical over 7 bases. Germline loops: CDR1 MNHNY, CDR2 SVGAGI (reference sequence). CDR3 size: 14 residues. Trimming removed 4 bases from V and 8 bases from J; junction bases left unmatched: 8. This CDR3 is CASSSGLVGHEQFF. The CDR3 DNA follows: TGTGCCAGCAGTTCTGGACTAGTTGGCCATGAGCAGTTCTTC.

This chain joins TRBV6-6 and TRBJ1-2; TRBD1 agrees at 10 bases. CDR1 and CDR2 (germline): MNHNY, SVGAGI (reference sequence). The J segment lost 4 bases and the V segment lost 4 bases, leaving 12 bases of the junction unmatched. The CDR3 spans 17 residues. The CDR3 sequence is CASSSAGTGAYPYGYTF. CDR3 DNA sequence: TGTGCCAGCAGTTCCGCCGGGACAGGGGCCTACCCCTATGGCTACACCTTC.

The chain recombines TRBV14 with TRBJ2-1; no definite D call. The CDR3 loop spans 14 amino acids. Trimming removed 2 bases from V and 2 bases from J, with 7 bases in between. The germline V gene has CDR1 SGHDN and CDR2 FVKESK. This chain's CDR3 is CASSQPTAYNEQFF. The CDR3 coding sequence is TGTGCCAGCAGCCAACCCACAGCCTACAATGAGCAGTTCTTC.

The V call is TRBV20-1, the J call TRBJ2-7; 12 bases match TRBD2. Germline-derived CDR1 and CDR2 are DFQATT and SNEGSKA (reference sequence). The CDR3 is 12 amino acids. J gave up 7 bases and V 6 bases, and 4 bases lay outside the gene matches. The chain's CDR3 is CSAASGRGEQYF. The CDR3 DNA sequence: TGCAGTGCGGCTAGCGGGAGGGGTGAGCAGTACTTC.